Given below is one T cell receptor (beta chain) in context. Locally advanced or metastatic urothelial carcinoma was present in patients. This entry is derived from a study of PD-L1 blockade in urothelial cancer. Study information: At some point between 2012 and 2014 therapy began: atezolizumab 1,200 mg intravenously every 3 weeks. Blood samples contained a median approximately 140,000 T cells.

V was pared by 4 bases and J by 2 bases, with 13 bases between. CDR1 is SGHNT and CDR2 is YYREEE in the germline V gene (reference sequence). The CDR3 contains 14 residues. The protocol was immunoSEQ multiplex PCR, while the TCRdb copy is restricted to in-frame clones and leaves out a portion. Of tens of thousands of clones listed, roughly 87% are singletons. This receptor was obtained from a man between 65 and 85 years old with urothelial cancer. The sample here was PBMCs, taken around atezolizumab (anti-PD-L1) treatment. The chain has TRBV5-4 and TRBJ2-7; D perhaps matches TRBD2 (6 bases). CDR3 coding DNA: TGTGCCAGCAGCACCCGGGAGTCTACCTACGAGCAGTACTTC. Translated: CASSTRESTYEQYF.